Listed below are T cell receptor beta chains from one sample, sequenced in a study of immune evolution from preneoplasia to lung adenocarcinoma. Measured with immunoSEQ multiplex PCR; TCRdb has only the in-frame clones, and not every one. The sample carries 35,000 to 40,000 clones, roughly 71% recorded once. Input material: FFPE invasive lung adenocarcinoma tissue. The receptor source for this set is a person aged 55 to 75 with lung adenocarcinoma. Both conserved end residues are part of each CDR3.

TRBJ2-1 | TRBV7-2 | CASSPGLAVYNEQFF
TRBJ2-5 | TRBV14 | CASSQVQGTQYF
TRBJ1-1 | TRBV14 | CASSLAGMNTEAFF
TRBJ2-1 | TRBV7-2 | CASSLAQGPNNEQFF
TRBJ2-7 | TRBV4-3 | CASSQIPSGTFAYEQYF
TRBJ2-2 | TRBV14 | CASSQELGPQRELFF
TRBJ1-3 | TRBV30 | CASVGTASGNTIYF
TRBJ1-2 | TRBV28 | CASSPLGPVYGYTF
TRBJ2-6 | TRBV6-6 | CASSYTRSGANVLTF
TRBJ2-3 | TRBV5-4 | CASSRGLALDTQYF
TRBJ2-7 | TRBV7-8 | CASSQSPPREQYF
TRBJ1-4 | TRBV11-2 | CASSLTGGDEKLFF
TRBJ1-3 | TRBV18 | CASSTRRESSGNTIYF
TRBJ2-3 | TRBV7-2 | CASSLGSASGSRNTQYF
TRBJ1-4 | TRBV2 | CASSLQGGIGEKLFF
TRBJ1-2 | TRBV27 | CASSHFAGDYGYTF
TRBJ2-6 | TRBV18 | CASSPYGSGANVLTF
TRBJ2-7 | TRBV28 | CASSWRTGTSWSYEQYF
TRBJ2-1 | TRBV18 | CASSVRGDNEQFF
TRBJ1-5 | TRBV10-3 | CAISEYRVSNQPQHF
TRBJ1-2 | TRBV19 | CASRTTRTASSNYGYTF
TRBJ1-5 | TRBV5-1 | CASSSSGGAGQPQHF
TRBJ1-5 | TRBV6-5 | CASSLGYNENQPQHF
TRBJ1-1 | TRBV5-1 | CASSQDIMNTEAFF
TRBJ2-5 | TRBV6-1 | CASSGGTLTGLETQYF
TRBJ2-2 | TRBV7-9 | CASSSWSSGKGNGELFF
TRBJ2-2 | TRBV18 | CASSLYTGELFF
TRBJ2-1 | TRBV11-3 | CASSLGSSGRTYNEQFF
TRBJ2-1 | TRBV13 | CASSPWSTANEQFF
TRBJ2-5 | TRBV9 | CASSYRDWGQETQYF
TRBJ2-1 | TRBV5-4 | CASSQGLAGGSRGNEQFF
TRBJ1-2 | TRBV11-2 | CASSPGQNYGYTF
TRBJ2-7 | TRBV29-1 | CSVEGQGGSYEQYF
TRBJ2-3 | TRBV7-2 | CASSFSRAADTQYF
TRBJ2-1 | TRBV10-1 | CASSGGTSGSNEQFF
TRBJ2-7 | TRBV7-2 | CASSYQGSSYEQYF
TRBJ2-7 | TRBV29-1 | CSVVGFSEQYF
TRBJ2-1 | TRBV16 | CASSLGTSGRNEQFF
TRBJ2-1 | TRBV7-9 | CASSLAEGNEQFF
TRBJ2-3 | TRBV30 | CAWSAGMGDTQYF
TRBJ2-3 | TRBV7-2 | CASSRDGSTDTQYF
TRBJ2-1 | TRBV5-1 | CASSLSGRALNEQFF
TRBJ2-1 | TRBV6-5 | CASTAGTSVRNEQFF
TRBJ2-5 | TRBV4-1 | CASSQTLGQGAMETQYF
TRBJ2-3 | TRBV2 | CASREGGLGTDTQYF
TRBJ2-5 | TRBV21-1 | CASSTKDSQETQYF
TRBJ2-1 | TRBV30 | CAWSAGGRANEQFF
TRBJ2-7 | TRBV7-3 | CASSPGERVAEQYF
TRBJ1-5 | TRBV2 | CAGGRDYNQPQHF
TRBJ2-1 | TRBV10-3 | CAIMAYNEQFF
TRBJ2-1 | TRBV6-5 | CASREGREQFF
TRBJ2-5 | TRBV7-2 | CASSLRVQETQYF
TRBJ2-1 | TRBV28 | CASSYLAGEYNEQFF
TRBJ2-1 | TRBV5-4 | CASSRGLVQEQFF